A single sample is the source of the 4 T cell receptor beta chains below, sequenced in a study of shared clonotypes between healthy human individuals. The protocol was immunoSEQ multiplex PCR, while the TCRdb copy is restricted to in-frame clones and leaves out a portion. The sample lists 2.3 million or so clones, approximately 95% occurring once. Sequencing was performed on naive CD4+ T cells from PBMCs. Indicated subset: CD45RA+ positively selected. Receptor source: a man between 18 and 29 years old in good health. Some clones in this sample may be carry-over from other donors' samples.

V usage is TRBV5-8 and J usage is TRBJ1-1; TRBD1 matches 7 bases. Per germline, CDR1 SGHTS and CDR2 YDEGEE. CDR3 length equals 20 residues. The ends lost 2 bases at V and 3 bases at J; junction bases unmatched: 22. The CDR3 nucleotides read TGTGCCAGCAGCTTAGTGCTTGGGGACAGAGGGCGAGGAAGCCACACTGAAGCTTTCTTT. The encoded protein is CASSLVLGDRGRGSHTEAFF.

V usage is TRBV2 and J usage is TRBJ1-2; weak D call: TRBD1 (6 bases). CDR3 length equals 13 residues. Germline loops: CDR1 SNHLY, CDR2 FYNNEI. V was clipped by 5 bases and J by 4 bases, with 11 bases between them. The CDR3 DNA reads as TGTGCCAGCAGTTATACAGGGCGCTATGGCTACACCTTC. Translated: CASSYTGRYGYTF.

The V and J genes are TRBV11-2 and TRBJ2-7, with D possibly being TRBD1 or TRBD2 (5 bases each). V lost 5 bases, J lost 6 bases, and 20 bases lay in between. The CDR3 has 15 amino acids. In germline, CDR1 is SGHAT, CDR2 FQNNGV. The CDR3, as DNA: TGTGCCAGCAGCCCCGCAGGGACGATTCGTTTCGAGCAGTACTTC. Encoded protein: CASSPAGTIRFEQYF.

The gene calls are TRBV19 and TRBJ2-1; no firm D call. V lost 1 base and J lost 4, with 5 bases in between. The CDR3 has 13 residues. CDR1 is LNHDA and CDR2 is SQIVND in the germline V gene (reference sequence). The CDR3 bases are TGTGCCAGTAGTATAGGGCTTTACAATGAGCAGTTCTTC. This codes for CASSIGLYNEQFF.